These 9 T cell receptor beta chains were sequenced from one sample in a study of cytomegalovirus exposure and HLA in healthy donors. PCR was performed using 60 Vbeta and 13 Jbeta primers. TCRdb's table, derived via immunoSEQ multiplex PCR, lists solely in-frame clones and lacks some. The sample consists of under 150,000 clones, around 85% of them appearing once. The sample consisted of PBMCs. Every receptor here comes from a boy younger than 18 in good health and CMV-seronegative.

The CDR3 bases are TGTGCCAGCCAATCCACAGGGTCCTATGGCTACACCTTC. Encoded protein: CASQSTGSYGYTF. V is TRBV6-1 and J is TRBJ1-2; perhaps TRBD1 as D (6 bases). CDR1 is MNHNS and CDR2 is SASEGT in the germline V gene. The ends were cut back, 8 bases at V and 4 bases at J, with 14 bases in the middle. The CDR3 has 13 residues.

This clone was counted once. This rearrangement joins TRBV7-3 to TRBJ2-1; 10 nucleotides agree with TRBD2. This CDR3 contains 15 residues. Unmatched junction bases numbered 6, after V lost 0 bases and J lost 10 bases. The germline V gene encodes CDR1 SGHTA and CDR2 FQGTGA. The CDR3 is CASSLTAGGLWEQFF. The DNA of the CDR3 is TGTGCCAGCAGCTTAACAGCGGGGGGGCTATGGGAGCAGTTCTTC.

The chain joins TRBV7-9 to TRBJ1-6; D possibly corresponds to TRBD1 (6 bases). Germline-derived CDR1 and CDR2 are SEHNR and FQNEAQ (reference sequence). Trimming removed 4 bases from V and 7 bases from J, with 20 bases in between. The CDR3 consists of 17 residues. CDR3 sequence reads: CASSWGTWTAKNSPLHF. CDR3 nucleotide sequence: TGTGCCAGCAGCTGGGGGACGTGGACAGCGAAGAATTCACCCCTCCACTTT.

This clone was detected only a few times. The rearrangement joins TRBV28 to TRBJ1-5; D unclear. Germline values: CDR1 MDHEN, CDR2 SYDVKM. The CDR3 loop spans 12 amino acids. Trimming shortened V by 2 bases and J by 7 bases, and 6 bases separated the two germline ends. This chain's CDR3 is CASSLRGQPQHF. CDR3 in DNA: TGTGCCAGCAGTTTAAGAGGGCAGCCCCAGCATTTT.

The V and J genes are TRBV7-2 and TRBJ2-7; TRBD2 matches 13 bases. V was clipped by 5 bases and J by 6 bases; unmatched bases: 7. CDR3 length equals 15 residues. CDR1 SGHTA and CDR2 FQGNSA come from the germline V gene. CDR3 amino acids: CASSPTSGGVCEQYF. In nucleotides, the CDR3 is TGTGCCAGCAGCCCCACTAGCGGGGGGGTTTGCGAGCAGTACTTC.

The chain employs TRBV7-3 and TRBJ2-1, with TRBD2 matching over 8 bases. CDR1 and CDR2 (germline): SGHTA, FQGTGA. V was pared by 5 bases and J by 7 bases, with 4 bases of the junction left unmatched. This CDR3 comprises 13 residues. CDR3: CASSQGLVNEQFF. In DNA form, the CDR3 reads TGTGCCAGCAGCCAGGGACTAGTAAATGAGCAGTTCTTC. Full variable domain (remainder filled in from reference TRBV7-3 and TRBJ2-1): GAGVSQTPSNKVTEKGKYVELRCDPISGHTALYWYRQSLGQGPEFLIYFQGTGAADDSGLPNDRFFAVRPEGSVSTLKIQRTERGDSAVYLCASSQGLVNEQFFGPGTRLTVL.

The genes are TRBV9 and TRBJ1-2, with D maybe TRBD1 (5 bases). Germline CDR1 is SGDLS and CDR2 is YYNGEE. The CDR3 spans 15 residues. V was trimmed by 0 bases and J by 8 bases, leaving 17 bases between them. The CDR3 sequence: CASSVGSQGRHGYTF. CDR3 sequence (DNA): TGTGCCAGCAGCGTAGGTTCCCAGGGCCGTCACGGCTACACCTTC.

This chain links TRBV19 with TRBJ1-4; possible D gene TRBD1, 6 bases. The CDR3 is made up of 15 amino acids. CDR1 and CDR2 (germline): LNHDA, SQIVND (reference sequence). Trimming left V 6 bases short and J 7 bases short, with 18 bases between. The CDR3 DNA sequence: TGTGCCAGTAGGACCCTAGGGGGTAGGGGTGAAAAACTGTTTTTT. As protein: CASRTLGGRGEKLFF.

The V call is TRBV4-2, the J call TRBJ1-4; possible D gene TRBD1, 5 bases. Germline assignment: CDR1 LGHNA and CDR2 YNFKEQ. Trimming removed 4 bases from V and 8 bases from J, with 14 bases in between. The CDR3 loop spans 14 amino acids. The CDR3 sequence: CASSLSDRDEKLFF. The CDR3 nucleotides are TGTGCCAGCAGCCTCTCAGACAGAGACGAAAAACTGTTTTTT.